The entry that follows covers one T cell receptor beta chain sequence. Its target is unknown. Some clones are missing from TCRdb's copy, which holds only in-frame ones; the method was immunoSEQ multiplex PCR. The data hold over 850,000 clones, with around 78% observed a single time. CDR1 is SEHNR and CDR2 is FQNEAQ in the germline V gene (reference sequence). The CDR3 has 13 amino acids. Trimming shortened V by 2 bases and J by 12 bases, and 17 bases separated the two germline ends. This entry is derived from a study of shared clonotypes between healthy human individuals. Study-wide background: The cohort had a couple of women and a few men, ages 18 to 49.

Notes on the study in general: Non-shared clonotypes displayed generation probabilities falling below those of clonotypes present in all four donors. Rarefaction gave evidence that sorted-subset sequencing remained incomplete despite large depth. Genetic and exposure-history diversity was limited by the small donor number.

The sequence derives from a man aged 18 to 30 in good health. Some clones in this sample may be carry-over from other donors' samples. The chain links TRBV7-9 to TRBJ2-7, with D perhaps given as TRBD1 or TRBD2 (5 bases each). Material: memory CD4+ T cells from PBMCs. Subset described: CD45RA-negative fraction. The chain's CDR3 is CASSLLGTVKWYF. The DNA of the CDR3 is TGTGCCAGCAGCTTATTGGGGACGGTCAAATGGTACTTC. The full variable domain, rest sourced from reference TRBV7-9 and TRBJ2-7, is DTGVSQNPRHKITKRGQNVTFRCDPISEHNRLYWYRQTLGQGPEFLTYFQNEAQLEKSRLLSDRFSAERPKGSFSTLEIQRTEQGDSAMYLCASSLLGTVKWYFGPGTRLTVT.